The 4 T cell receptor beta chains below come from one sample, sequenced in a study of cytomegalovirus exposure and HLA in healthy donors (dated by TCRdb to between 2016 and 2019). Library preparation was by the immunoSEQ multiplex PCR assay. For the multiplex PCR, a mixture combining 60 forward primers for TCR Vbeta segments and 13 reverse primers for TCR Jbeta segments was used. TCRdb stores this immuneACCESS table with in-frame sequences only. Part of the clones is absent; in the studies checked, under half of the shortfall reflects unresolved V genes, and no reason is known for the rest. This sample is represented by about 110,000 clones; roughly two thirds of them were singletons. The ten largest clones take up around 3.5% of the sample. The sample consisted of PBMCs. The receptors were sampled from a man aged 25-40 years in good health and CMV-seronegative.

This rearrangement joins TRBV7-9 to TRBJ1-1, with D hard to call. The V gene's germline CDR1 is SEHNR and CDR2 FQNEAQ (reference sequence). Trimming left V 5 bases short and J 1 base short, with 8 bases between. The CDR3 sequence is 13 residues long. The CDR3 DNA reads as TGTGCCAGCAGCACCCGGGGGAACACTGAAGCTTTCTTT. Residues: CASSTRGNTEAFF.

This rearrangement joins TRBV18 to TRBJ1-1; weak D call: TRBD1 (5 bases). V was trimmed by 4 bases and J by 2 bases, leaving 11 bases between them. Germline lookup yields CDR1 KGHSH and CDR2 LQKENI. This CDR3 is 14 amino acids long. The CDR3, as DNA: TGTGCCAGCTCACGTACGGGGGACAACACTGAAGCTTTCTTT. Residues: CASSRTGDNTEAFF.

This clone has only one observation. In this CDR3 the conserved last residue, phenylalanine or tryptophan, is missing, so a read error is likely. This rearrangement joins TRBV5-1 to TRBJ1-2, with D perhaps matching TRBD1 (5 bases). The V and J ends lost 3 bases and 5 bases respectively, with 11 bases between them. CDR1 and CDR2 (germline): SGHRS, YFSETQ. The CDR3 is made up of 13 amino acids. This CDR3 reads CASSSQGGYGYTL. CDR3 nucleotide sequence: TGCGCCAGCAGCTCGCAGGGAGGGTATGGCTACACCCTC.

The chain employs TRBV7-8 and TRBJ2-1; D gene unclear. Germline CDR1 reads SGHVS; CDR2 reads FQNEAQ. V lost 5 bases and J 2 bases, leaving 16 bases between the germline ends. This CDR3 has 16 residues. CDR3 bases: TGTGCCAGCAGCCTCGTCCTAGGAGCTACCTACAATGAGCAGTTCTTC. It yields the protein CASSLVLGATYNEQFF.